This is a list of T cell receptor beta chains from one sample in a study of technical replicates of blood from a few donors. This table comes from immunoSEQ multiplex PCR, and its TCRdb copy is limited to in-frame clones, with some not included. The table records around 76,000 clones, 75% to 95% of them present only once. Sequencing was performed on T cells isolated from PBMCs. The receptors were gathered from a human donor in good health. Each CDR3 is given with its conserved first and last residue. The order of the fields is V gene, J gene, clone size, D gene, CDR3 protein. The D gene is left open where the match is weak. Size values are once, few and many counts, or a class for expanded clones, and some rows have none.

TRBV5-1,TRBJ2-1,-,-,CASSPPRRAYNEQFF
TRBV9,TRBJ2-7,-,-,CASSVGSTSLYEQYF
TRBV6-1,TRBJ2-2,-,-,CASSEIRAVGELFF
TRBV29-1,TRBJ2-1,-,-,CSGRDSSHNEQFF
TRBV6-5,TRBJ2-3,-,TRBD2,CASSYEAGGVADTQYF
TRBV28,TRBJ1-5,once,-,CASSTPPVPQPQHF
TRBV6-5,TRBJ2-7,once,-,CASSYSIAPYEQYF
TRBV5-8,TRBJ2-7,-,-,CASSLGLASPYEQYF
TRBV7-9,TRBJ2-7,-,TRBD1,CASSQGQSYEQYF
TRBV29-1,TRBJ2-7,-,TRBD2,CSARGLAGVRQYF